The T cell receptor (beta chain) under discussion was sequenced for a study of human T cells and chemical hapten exposure. As for the study in general: Donors were sensitized with 2% DPC on the upper inner arm.

Findings and limits, study-wide: As the donors had alopecia, their immune response may differ from healthy people's. TCRs at high frequency, those above 1 in 1000, did not change with DPC sensitization.

This clonotype showed up many times. Its antigen is unidentified. Germline CDR1 reads MNHNY; CDR2 reads SVGAGI (reference sequence). The ends lost 2 bases at V and 4 bases at J; junction bases unmatched: 3. The CDR3 has 14 residues. Noted time point: patch test 3, about 24 weeks after DPC sensitization. Treatment defined: therapeutic diphenylcyclopropenone sensitization with weekly scalp DPC. Blood collection took place prior to placing each patch test. TCRdb fed the RACE reads into MiXCR, producing one record per CDR3 protein. The profile shows 55,000 to 80,000 distinct CDR3 sequences, approximately 11% of them singletons.

The sequence was obtained from a woman under 40 with alopecia areata. Some clones in this sample may be carry-over from other donors' samples. This chain connects TRBV6-6 to TRBJ2-5, with TRBD2 matching 8 bases. This specimen consisted of whole blood, obtained in connection with sensitization to the hapten diphenylcyclopropenone (DPC). CDR3 sequence reads: CASSYQLAGETQYF. DNA of the CDR3: TGTGCCAGCAGTTACCAGCTAGCGGGAGAGACCCAGTACTTC.